This TCR beta chain was identified in a study of cytomegalovirus exposure and HLA in healthy donors. Whole-study context: Of roughly 400 genotyped donors, around 76% clustered with self-reported Caucasian donors.

A remark on this clone: Its cognate antigen is unknown.

The V end was cut by 7 bases, the J end by 7 bases, with 10 bases between. The CDR3 runs to 11 residues. CDR1 is SGHAT, CDR2 FQNNGV, per germline. General study points: Certain indistinguishable V segments, among them TRBV6-2 and TRBV6-3, were excluded.

The PCR was carried out with 60 Vbeta primers and 13 Jbeta primers. Assay used: immunoSEQ multiplex PCR; TCRdb lists only in-frame clones, some missing. The sample holds approximately 170,000 clones, approximately 85% seen once. The specimen was PBMCs. This sequence originates from a man aged 25-45 years in good health and CMV-seropositive. The V call is TRBV11-2, the J call TRBJ1-2; no definite D call. CDR3: CASTYRGGYTF. As DNA, the CDR3 is TGTGCCAGCACCTACCGTGGTGGCTACACCTTC.